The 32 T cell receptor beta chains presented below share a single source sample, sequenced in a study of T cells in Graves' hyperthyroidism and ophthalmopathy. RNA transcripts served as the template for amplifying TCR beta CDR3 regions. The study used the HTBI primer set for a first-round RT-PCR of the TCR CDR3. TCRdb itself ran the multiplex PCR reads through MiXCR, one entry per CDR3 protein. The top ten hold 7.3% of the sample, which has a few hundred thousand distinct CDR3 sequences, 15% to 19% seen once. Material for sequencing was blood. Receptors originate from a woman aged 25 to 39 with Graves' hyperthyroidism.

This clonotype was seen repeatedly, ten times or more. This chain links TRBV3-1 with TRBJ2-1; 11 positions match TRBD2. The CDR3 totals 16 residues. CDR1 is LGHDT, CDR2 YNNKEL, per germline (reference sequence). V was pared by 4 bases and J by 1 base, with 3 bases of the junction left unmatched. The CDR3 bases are TGTGCCAGCAGCCCCCTAGCGGGAGGATCCTACAATGAGCAGTTCTTC. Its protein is CASSPLAGGSYNEQFF.

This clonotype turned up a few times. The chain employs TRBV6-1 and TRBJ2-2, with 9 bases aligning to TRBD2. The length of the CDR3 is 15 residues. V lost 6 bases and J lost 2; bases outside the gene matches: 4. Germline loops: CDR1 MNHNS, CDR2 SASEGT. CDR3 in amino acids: CASRPSGTNTGELFF. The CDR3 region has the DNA TGTGCCAGCAGACCTAGCGGGACAAACACCGGGGAGCTGTTTTTT.

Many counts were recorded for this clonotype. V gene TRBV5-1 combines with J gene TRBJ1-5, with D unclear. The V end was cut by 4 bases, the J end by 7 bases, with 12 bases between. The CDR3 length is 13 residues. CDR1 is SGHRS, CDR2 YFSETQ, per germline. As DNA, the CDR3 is TGCGCCAGCAGCGCCCACACCCCCCAGCCCCAGCATTTT. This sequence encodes CASSAHTPQPQHF.

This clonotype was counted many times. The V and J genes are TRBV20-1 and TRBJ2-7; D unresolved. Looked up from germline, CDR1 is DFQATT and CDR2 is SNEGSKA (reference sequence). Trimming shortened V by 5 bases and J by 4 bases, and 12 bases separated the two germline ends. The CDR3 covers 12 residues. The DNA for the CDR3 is TGCAGTGCTTCGGAGAGCACATACGAGCAGTACTTC. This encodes CSASESTYEQYF.

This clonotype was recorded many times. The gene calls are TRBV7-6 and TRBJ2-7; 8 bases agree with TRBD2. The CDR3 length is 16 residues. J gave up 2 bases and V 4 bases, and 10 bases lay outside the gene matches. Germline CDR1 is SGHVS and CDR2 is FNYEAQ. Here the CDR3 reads CASSSERAGGTYEQYF. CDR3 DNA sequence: TGTGCCAGCAGCTCGGAGAGGGCGGGAGGTACCTACGAGCAGTACTTC.

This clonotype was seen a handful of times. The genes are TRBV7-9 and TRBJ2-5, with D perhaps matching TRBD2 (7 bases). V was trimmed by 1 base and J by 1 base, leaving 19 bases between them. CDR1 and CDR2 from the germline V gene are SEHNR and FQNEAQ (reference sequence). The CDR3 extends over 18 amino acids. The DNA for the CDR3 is TGTGCCAGCAGCTTAGAGGGGGGGCCAAACGTGTTCCAAGAGACCCAGTACTTC. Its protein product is CASSLEGGPNVFQETQYF.

CDR3 in DNA: TGTGCCAGCAGTTACTCGGGACTAGCTCTCCACAATGAGCAGTTCTTC. It specifies CASSYSGLALHNEQFF. This chain joins TRBV6-2 or TRBV6-3 and TRBJ2-1; 9 bases line up with TRBD2. CDR3 length: 16 amino acids. J gave up 5 bases and V 0 bases, and 5 bases lay outside the gene matches. From germline, CDR1 is MNHEY and CDR2 SVGEGT.

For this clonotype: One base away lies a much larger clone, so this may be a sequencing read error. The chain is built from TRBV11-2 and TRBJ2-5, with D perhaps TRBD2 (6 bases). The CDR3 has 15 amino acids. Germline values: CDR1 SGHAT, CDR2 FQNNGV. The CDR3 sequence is CASSLALALQEIQYF. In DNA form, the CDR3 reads TGTGCCAGCAGCTTAGCCCTAGCGCTCCAAGAGATCCAGTACTTC.

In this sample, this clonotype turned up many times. CDR3 residues: CASREDRNEKLFF. The CDR3 DNA is TGTGCCAGCAGGGAGGACAGGAATGAAAAACTGTTTTTT. V gene TRBV6-1 combines with J gene TRBJ1-4; 7 positions agree with TRBD1. The CDR3 length is 13 residues. Germline trimming cut 6 bases from V and 5 bases from J; bases unmatched to any gene: 3. The germline CDR1 and CDR2 sequences are MNHNS and SASEGT.

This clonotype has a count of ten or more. CDR3 sequence reads: CASSLWEEGPYNEQFF. In DNA form, the CDR3 reads TGTGCCAGCAGTTTGTGGGAGGAGGGCCCCTACAATGAGCAGTTCTTC. The chain carries TRBV12-3 or TRBV12-4 and TRBJ2-1, with TRBD2 as a possible D gene (6 bases). V gave up 3 bases and J gave up 2 bases, with 14 bases separating them. This CDR3 is 16 amino acids long.

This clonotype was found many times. Written as DNA, the CDR3 is TGTGCCAGCAGTCACCGTCCCGGGACTAGCGGGAGGGCCAATGAGCAGTTCTTC. It yields the protein CASSHRPGTSGRANEQFF. The chain couples TRBV28 to TRBJ2-1; 16 nucleotides line up with TRBD2. Germline CDR1 MDHEN, CDR2 SYDVKM. With V trimmed by 5 bases and J by 6 bases, 10 bases remained unmatched. CDR3 length equals 18 residues. The complete variable domain, with remaining parts taken from reference TRBV28 and TRBJ2-1, reads DVKVTQSSRYLVKRTGEKVFLECVQDMDHENMFWYRQDPGLGLRLIYFSYDVKMKEKGDIPEGYSVSREKKERFSLILESASTNQTSMYLCASSHRPGTSGRANEQFFGPGTRLTVL.

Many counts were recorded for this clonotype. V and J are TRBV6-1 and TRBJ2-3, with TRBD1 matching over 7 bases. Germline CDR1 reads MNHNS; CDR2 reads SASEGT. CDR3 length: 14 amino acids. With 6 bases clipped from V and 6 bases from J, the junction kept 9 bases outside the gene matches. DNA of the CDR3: TGTGCCAGCAGGTCGGGACAGTCTTCCGATACGCAGTATTTT. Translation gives CASRSGQSSDTQYF.

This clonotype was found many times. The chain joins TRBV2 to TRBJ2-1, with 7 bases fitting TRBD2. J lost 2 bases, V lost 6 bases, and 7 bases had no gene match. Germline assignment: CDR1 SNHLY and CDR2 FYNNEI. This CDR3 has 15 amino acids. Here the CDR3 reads CASRELAIPYNEQFF. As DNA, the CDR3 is TGTGCCAGCAGGGAACTAGCGATTCCCTACAATGAGCAGTTCTTC.

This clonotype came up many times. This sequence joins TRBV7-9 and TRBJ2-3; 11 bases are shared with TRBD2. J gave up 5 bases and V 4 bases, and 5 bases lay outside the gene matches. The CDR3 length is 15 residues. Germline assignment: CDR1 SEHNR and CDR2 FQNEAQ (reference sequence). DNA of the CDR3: TGTGCCAGCAGCTCCCCCGGACTAGCGGGAGATACGCAGTATTTT. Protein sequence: CASSSPGLAGDTQYF.

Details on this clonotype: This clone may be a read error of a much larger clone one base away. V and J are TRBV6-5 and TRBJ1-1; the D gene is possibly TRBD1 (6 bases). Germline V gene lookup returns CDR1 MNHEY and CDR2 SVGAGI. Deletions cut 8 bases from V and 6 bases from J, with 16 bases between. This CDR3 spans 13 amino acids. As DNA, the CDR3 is TGTGCCAGCGGTCACAAAGGGGGGGCTGAAGCTTTCTTT. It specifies CASGHKGGAEAFF.

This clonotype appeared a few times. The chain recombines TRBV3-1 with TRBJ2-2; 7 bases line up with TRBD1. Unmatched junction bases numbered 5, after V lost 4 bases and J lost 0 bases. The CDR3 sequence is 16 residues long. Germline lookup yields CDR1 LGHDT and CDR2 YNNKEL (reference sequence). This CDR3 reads CASSLRTGANTGELFF. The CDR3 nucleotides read TGTGCCAGCAGCCTGAGGACAGGCGCGAACACCGGGGAGCTGTTTTTT.

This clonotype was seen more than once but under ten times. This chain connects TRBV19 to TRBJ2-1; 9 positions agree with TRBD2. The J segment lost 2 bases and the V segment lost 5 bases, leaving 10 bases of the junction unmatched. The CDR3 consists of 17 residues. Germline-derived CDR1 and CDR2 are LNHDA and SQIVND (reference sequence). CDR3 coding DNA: TGTGCCAGTAGTTCAACCGTTAGCGGGAGCCCCTACAATGAGCAGTTCTTC. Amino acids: CASSSTVSGSPYNEQFF.

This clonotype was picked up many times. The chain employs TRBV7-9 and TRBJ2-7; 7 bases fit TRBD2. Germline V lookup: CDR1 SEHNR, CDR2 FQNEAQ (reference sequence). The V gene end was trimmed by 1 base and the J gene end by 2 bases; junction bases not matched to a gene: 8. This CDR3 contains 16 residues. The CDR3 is CASSLVPSGPTYEQYF. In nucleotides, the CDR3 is TGTGCCAGCAGCTTAGTTCCTAGCGGCCCTACCTACGAGCAGTACTTC.

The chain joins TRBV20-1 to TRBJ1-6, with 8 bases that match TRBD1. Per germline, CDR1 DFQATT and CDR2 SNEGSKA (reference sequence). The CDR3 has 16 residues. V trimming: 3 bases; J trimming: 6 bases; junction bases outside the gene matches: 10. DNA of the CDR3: TGCAGTGCTAGTGGGCGAGGGGGGACAGGTAATTCACCCCTCCACTTT. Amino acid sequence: CSASGRGGTGNSPLHF.

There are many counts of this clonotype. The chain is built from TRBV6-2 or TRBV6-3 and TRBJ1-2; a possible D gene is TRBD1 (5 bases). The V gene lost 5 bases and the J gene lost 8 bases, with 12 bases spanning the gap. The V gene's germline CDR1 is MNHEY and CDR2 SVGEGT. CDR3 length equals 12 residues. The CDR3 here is CASSPSDSGYTF. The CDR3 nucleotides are TGTGCCAGCAGTCCCAGCGACAGCGGCTACACCTTC.

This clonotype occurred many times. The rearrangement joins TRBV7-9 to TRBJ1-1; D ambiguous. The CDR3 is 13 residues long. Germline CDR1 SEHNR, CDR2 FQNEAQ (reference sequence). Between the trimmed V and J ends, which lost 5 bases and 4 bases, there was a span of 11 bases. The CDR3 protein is CASSAPMGTEAFF. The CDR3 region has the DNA TGTGCCAGCAGCGCCCCGATGGGCACTGAAGCTTTCTTT.

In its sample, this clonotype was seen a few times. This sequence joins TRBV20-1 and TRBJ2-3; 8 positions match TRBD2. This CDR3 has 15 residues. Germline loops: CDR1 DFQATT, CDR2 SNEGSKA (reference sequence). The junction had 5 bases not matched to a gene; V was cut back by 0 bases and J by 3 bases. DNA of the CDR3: TGCAGTGCTAGAGATCTGCGGGAGGTTACAGATACGCAGTATTTT. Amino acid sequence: CSARDLREVTDTQYF.

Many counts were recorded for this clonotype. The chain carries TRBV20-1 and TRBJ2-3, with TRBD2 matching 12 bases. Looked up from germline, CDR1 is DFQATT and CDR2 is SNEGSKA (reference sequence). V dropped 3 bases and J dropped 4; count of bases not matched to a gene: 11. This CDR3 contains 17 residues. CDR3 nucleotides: TGCAGTGCTAGCCGGGGCCTAGCGGGAGGGTCTTCAGATACGCAGTATTTT. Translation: CSASRGLAGGSSDTQYF.

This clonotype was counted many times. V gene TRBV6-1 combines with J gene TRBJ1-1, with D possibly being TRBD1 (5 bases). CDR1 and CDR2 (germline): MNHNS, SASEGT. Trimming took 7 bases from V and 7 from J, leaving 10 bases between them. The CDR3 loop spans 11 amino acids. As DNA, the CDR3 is TGTGCCAGCATTTTTGGGGGTGAAGCTTTCTTT. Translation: CASIFGGEAFF.

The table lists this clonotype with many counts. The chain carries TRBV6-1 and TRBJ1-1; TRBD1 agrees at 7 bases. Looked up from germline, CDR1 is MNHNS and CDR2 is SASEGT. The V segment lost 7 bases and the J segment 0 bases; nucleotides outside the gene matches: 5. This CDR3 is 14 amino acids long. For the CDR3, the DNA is TGTGCCAGCACCCGGGACAGCATGAACACTGAAGCTTTCTTT. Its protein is CASTRDSMNTEAFF.

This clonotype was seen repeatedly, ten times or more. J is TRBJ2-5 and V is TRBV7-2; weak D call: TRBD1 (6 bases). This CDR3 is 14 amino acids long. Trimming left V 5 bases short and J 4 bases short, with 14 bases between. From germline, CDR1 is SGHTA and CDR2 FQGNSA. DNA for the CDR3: TGTGCCAGCAGCATCGGACAGCAGAGAGAGACCCAGTACTTC. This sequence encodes CASSIGQQRETQYF.

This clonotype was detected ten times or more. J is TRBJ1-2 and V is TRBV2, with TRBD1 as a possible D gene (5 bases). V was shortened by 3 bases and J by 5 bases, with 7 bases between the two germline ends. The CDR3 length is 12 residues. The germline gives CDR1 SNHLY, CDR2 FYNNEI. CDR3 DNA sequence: TGTGCCAGCAGTGACCAGGGATATGGCTACACCTTC. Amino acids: CASSDQGYGYTF.

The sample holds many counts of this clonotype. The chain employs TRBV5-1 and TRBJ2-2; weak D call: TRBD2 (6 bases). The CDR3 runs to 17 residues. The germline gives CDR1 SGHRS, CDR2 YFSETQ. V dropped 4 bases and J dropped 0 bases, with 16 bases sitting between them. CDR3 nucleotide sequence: TGCGCCAGCAGCCCGCAGATAGCGGCCCCGAACACCGGGGAGCTGTTTTTT. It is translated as CASSPQIAAPNTGELFF.

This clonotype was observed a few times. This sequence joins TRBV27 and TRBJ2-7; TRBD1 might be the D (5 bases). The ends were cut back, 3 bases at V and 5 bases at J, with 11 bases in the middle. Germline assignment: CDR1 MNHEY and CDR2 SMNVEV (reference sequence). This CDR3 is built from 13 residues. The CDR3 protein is CASSFGRENEQYF. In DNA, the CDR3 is TGTGCCAGCAGTTTCGGCAGGGAAAACGAGCAGTACTTC.

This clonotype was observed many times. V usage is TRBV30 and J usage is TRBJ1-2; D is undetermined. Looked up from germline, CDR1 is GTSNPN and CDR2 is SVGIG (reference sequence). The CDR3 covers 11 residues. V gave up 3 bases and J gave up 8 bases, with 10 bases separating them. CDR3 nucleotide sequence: TGTGCCTGGAGGAGTACCGCAGGCTACACCTTC. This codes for CAWRSTAGYTF.

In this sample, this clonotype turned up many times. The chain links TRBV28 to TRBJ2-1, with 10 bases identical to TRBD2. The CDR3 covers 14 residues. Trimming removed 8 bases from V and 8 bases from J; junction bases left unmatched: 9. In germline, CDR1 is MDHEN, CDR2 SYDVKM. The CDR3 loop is CASEGASGSHEQFF. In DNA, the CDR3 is TGTGCCAGCGAGGGGGCTAGCGGGAGTCATGAGCAGTTCTTC. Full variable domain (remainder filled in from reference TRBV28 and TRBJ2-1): DVKVTQSSRYLVKRTGEKVFLECVQDMDHENMFWYRQDPGLGLRLIYFSYDVKMKEKGDIPEGYSVSREKKERFSLILESASTNQTSMYLCASEGASGSHEQFFGPGTRLTVL.

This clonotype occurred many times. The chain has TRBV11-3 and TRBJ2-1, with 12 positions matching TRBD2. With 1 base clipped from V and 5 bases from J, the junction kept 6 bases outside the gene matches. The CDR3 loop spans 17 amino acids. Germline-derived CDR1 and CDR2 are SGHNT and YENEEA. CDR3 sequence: CASSLGTLAGGHNEQFF. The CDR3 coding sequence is TGTGCCAGCAGCTTAGGGACACTAGCGGGAGGCCACAATGAGCAGTTCTTC.